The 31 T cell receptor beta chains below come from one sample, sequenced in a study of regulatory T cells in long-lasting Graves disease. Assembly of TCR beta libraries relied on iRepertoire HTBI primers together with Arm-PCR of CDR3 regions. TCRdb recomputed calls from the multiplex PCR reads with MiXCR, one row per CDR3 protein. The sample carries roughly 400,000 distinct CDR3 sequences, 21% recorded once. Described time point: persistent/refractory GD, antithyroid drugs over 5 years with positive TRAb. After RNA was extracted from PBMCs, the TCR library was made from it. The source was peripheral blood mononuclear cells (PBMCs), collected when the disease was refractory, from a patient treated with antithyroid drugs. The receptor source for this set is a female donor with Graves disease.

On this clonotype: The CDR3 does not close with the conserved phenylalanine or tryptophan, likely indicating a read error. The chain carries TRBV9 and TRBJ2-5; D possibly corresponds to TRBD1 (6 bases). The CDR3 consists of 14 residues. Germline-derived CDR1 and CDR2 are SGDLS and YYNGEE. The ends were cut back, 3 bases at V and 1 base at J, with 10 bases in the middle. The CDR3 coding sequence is TGTGCCAGCAGCGAGGGACATATCCAAGAGACCCAGTACCTC. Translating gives CASSEGHIQETQYL.

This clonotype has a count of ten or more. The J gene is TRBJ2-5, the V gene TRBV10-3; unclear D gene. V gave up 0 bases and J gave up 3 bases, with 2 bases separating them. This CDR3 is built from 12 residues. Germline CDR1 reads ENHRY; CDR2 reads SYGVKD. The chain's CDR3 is CAISESEETQYF. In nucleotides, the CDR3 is TGTGCCATCAGTGAGTCTGAAGAGACCCAGTACTTC.

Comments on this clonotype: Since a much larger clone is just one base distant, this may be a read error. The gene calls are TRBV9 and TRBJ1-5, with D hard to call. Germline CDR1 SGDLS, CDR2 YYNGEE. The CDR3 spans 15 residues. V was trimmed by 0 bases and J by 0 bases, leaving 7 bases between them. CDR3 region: CASSVDGDSNQPQHF. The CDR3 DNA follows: TGTGCCAGCAGCGTAGACGGAGATAGCAATCAGCCCCAGCATTTT.

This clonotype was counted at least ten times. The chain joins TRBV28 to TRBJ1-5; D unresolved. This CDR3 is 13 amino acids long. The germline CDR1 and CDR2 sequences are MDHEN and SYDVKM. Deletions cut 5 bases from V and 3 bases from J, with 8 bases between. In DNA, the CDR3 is TGTGCCAGCAGTCGGGAGACCAATCAGCCCCAGCATTTT. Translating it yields CASSRETNQPQHF.

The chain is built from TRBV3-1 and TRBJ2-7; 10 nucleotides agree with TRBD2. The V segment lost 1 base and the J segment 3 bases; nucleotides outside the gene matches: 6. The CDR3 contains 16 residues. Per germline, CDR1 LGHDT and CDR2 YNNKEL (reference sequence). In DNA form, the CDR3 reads TGTGCCAGCAGCCAAGCTAGCGGGAGAATGAACTACGAGCAGTACTTC. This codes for CASSQASGRMNYEQYF.

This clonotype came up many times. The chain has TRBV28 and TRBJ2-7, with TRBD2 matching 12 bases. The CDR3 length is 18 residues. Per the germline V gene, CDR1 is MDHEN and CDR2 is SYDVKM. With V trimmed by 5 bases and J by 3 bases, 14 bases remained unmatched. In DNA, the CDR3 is TGTGCCAGCAGTCCCCGAGGACTAGCGGGAAACTCCTACTACGAGCAGTACTTC. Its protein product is CASSPRGLAGNSYYEQYF.

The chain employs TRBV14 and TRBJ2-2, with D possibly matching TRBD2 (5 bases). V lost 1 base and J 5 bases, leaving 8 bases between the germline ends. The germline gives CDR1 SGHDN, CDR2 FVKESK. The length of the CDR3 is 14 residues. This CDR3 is CASSQVRETGELFF. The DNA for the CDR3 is TGTGCCAGCAGCCAAGTGAGGGAAACCGGGGAGCTGTTTTTT.

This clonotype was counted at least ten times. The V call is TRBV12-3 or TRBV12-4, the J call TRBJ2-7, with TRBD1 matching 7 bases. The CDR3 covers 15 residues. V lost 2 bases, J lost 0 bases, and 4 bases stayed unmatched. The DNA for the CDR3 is TGTGCCAGCAGTTTACTTGGGACAGACTCCTACGAGCAGTACTTC. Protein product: CASSLLGTDSYEQYF.

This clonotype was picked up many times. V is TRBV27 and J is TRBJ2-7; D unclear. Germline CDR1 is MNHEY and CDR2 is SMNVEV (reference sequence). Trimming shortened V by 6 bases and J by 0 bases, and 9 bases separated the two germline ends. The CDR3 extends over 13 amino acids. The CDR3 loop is CASRREASYEQYF. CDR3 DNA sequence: TGTGCCAGCAGGAGAGAGGCCTCCTACGAGCAGTACTTC.

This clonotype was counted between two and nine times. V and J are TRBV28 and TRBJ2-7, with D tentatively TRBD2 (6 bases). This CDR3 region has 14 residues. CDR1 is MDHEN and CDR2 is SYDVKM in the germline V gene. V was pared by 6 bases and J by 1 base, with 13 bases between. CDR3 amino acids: CASRGAGGSYEQYF. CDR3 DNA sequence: TGTGCCAGCAGGGGAGCCGGGGGATCCTACGAGCAGTACTTC. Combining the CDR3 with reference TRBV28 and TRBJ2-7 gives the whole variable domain DVKVTQSSRYLVKRTGEKVFLECVQDMDHENMFWYRQDPGLGLRLIYFSYDVKMKEKGDIPEGYSVSREKKERFSLILESASTNQTSMYLCASRGAGGSYEQYFGPGTRLTVT.

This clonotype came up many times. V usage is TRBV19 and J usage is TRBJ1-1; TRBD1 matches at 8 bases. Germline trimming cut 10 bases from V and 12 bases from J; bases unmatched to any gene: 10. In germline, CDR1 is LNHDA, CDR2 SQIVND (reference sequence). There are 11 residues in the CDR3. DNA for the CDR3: TGTGCCACTGCAGGGGGCTCGAGGACTTTCTTT. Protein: CATAGGSRTFF.

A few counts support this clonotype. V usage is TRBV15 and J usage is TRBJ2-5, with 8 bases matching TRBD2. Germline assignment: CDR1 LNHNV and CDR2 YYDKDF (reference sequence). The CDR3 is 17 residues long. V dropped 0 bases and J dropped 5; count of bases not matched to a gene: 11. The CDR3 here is CATSRDTRTSLLETQYF. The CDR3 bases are TGTGCCACCAGCAGAGATACCCGGACTAGCCTCCTGGAGACCCAGTACTTC.

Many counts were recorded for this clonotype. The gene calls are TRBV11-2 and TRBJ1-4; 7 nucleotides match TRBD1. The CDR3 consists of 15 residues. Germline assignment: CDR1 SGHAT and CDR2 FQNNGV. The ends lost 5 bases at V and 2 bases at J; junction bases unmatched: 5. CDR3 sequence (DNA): TGTGCCAGCAGCCTTGAGGGACAGACTAATGAAAAACTGTTTTTT. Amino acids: CASSLEGQTNEKLFF.

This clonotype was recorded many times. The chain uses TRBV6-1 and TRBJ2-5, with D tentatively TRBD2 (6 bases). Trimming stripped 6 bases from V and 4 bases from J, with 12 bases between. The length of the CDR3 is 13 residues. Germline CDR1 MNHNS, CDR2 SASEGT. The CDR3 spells CASRNHGGETQYF. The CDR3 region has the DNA TGTGCCAGCAGAAACCACGGGGGAGAGACCCAGTACTTC.

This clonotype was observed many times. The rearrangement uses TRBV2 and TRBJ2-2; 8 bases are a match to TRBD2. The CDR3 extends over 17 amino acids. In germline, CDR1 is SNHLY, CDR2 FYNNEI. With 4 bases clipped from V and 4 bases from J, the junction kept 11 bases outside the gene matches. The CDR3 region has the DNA TGTGCCAGCAGTGTTGGCAGCGGGAGTTTAATCACCGGGGAGCTGTTTTTT. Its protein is CASSVGSGSLITGELFF.

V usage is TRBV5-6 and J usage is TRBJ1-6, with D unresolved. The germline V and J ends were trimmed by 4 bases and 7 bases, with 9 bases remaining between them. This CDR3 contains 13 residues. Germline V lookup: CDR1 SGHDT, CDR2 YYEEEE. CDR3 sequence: CASSHGGNSPLHF. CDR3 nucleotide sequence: TGTGCCAGCAGCCATGGAGGGAATTCACCCCTCCACTTT.

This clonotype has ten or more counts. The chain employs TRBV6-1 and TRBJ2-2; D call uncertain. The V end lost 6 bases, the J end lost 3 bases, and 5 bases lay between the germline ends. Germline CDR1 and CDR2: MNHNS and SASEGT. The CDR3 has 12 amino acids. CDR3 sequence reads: CASSKDTGELFF. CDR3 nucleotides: TGTGCCAGCAGCAAAGACACCGGGGAGCTGTTTTTT.

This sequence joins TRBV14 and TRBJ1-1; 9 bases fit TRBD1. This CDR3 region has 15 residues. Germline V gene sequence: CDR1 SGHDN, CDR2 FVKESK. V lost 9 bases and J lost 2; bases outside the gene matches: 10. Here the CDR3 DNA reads TGTGCCAGTCTCGGGACAGGGCTTGGAAACACTGAAGCTTTCTTT. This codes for CASLGTGLGNTEAFF. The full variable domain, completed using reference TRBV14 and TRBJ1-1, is EAGVTQFPSHSVIEKGQTVTLRCDPISGHDNLYWYRRVMGKEIKFLLHFVKESKQDESGMPNNRFLAERTGGTYSTLKVQPAELEDSGVYFCASLGTGLGNTEAFFGQGTRLTVV.

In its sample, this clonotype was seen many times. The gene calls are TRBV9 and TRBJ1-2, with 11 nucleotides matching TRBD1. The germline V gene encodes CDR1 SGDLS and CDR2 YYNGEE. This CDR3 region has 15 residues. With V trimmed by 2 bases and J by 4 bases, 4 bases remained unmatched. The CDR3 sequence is CASSVLGTGGYGYTF. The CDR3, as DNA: TGTGCCAGCAGCGTCCTGGGGACAGGGGGCTATGGCTACACCTTC.

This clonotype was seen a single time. The CDR3 nucleotides read TGTGCCATCAGTAAGACTAGCGGGGCGAACGATGAGCAGTTCTTC. Its translation is CAISKTSGANDEQFF. V and J are TRBV10-3 and TRBJ2-1, with 11 positions matching TRBD2. The V gene's germline CDR1 is ENHRY and CDR2 SYGVKD. Trimming removed 5 bases from V and 8 bases from J; junction bases left unmatched: 8. The CDR3 is 15 amino acids.

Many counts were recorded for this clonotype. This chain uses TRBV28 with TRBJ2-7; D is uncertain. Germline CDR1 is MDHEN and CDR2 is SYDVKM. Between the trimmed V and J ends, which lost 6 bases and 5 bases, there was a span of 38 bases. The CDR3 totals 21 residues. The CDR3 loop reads CASSHPGRPNGYLGSGHEQYF. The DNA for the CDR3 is TGTGCCAGCAGCCACCCAGGACGGCCCAACGGATACTTGGGATCTGGCCACGAGCAGTACTTC.

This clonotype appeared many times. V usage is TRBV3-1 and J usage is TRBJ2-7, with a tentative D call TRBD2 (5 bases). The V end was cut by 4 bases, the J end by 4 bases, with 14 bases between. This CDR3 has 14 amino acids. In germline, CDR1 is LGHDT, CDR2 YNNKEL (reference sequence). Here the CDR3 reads CASSPLSEVYEQYF. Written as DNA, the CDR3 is TGTGCCAGCAGCCCACTCTCGGAGGTGTACGAGCAGTACTTC.

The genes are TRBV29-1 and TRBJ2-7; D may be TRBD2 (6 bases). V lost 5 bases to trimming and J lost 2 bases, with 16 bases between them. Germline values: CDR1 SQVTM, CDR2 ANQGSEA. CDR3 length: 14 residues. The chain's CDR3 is CSVSSGTSPYEQYF. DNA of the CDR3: TGCAGCGTTTCCTCCGGGACTTCCCCCTACGAGCAGTACTTC.

CDR3 in amino acids: CASSQKNAGSYEQYF. The CDR3 DNA reads as TGTGCCAGCAGCCAAAAGAACGCCGGAAGCTACGAGCAGTACTTC. V usage is TRBV7-9 and J usage is TRBJ2-7; no clear D. CDR3 size: 15 residues. Germline assignment: CDR1 SEHNR and CDR2 FQNEAQ (reference sequence). Trimming stripped 5 bases from V and 3 bases from J, with 17 bases between. Supplemented by reference TRBV7-9 and TRBJ2-7, the full variable domain reads DTGVSQNPRHKITKRGQNVTFRCDPISEHNRLYWYRQTLGQGPEFLTYFQNEAQLEKSRLLSDRFSAERPKGSFSTLEIQRTEQGDSAMYLCASSQKNAGSYEQYFGPGTRLTVT.

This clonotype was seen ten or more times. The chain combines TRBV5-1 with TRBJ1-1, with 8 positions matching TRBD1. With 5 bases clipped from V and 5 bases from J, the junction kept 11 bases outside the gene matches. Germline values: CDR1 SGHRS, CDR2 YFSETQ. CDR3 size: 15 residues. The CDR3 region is CASRQRPGGVTEAFF. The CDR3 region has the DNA TGCGCCAGCAGACAACGACCAGGGGGCGTTACTGAAGCTTTCTTT.

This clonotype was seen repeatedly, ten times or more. The CDR3 is CASSSDWNYEQYF. The CDR3 DNA reads TGCGCCAGCAGCTCCGACTGGAACTACGAGCAGTACTTC. The chain recombines TRBV5-1 with TRBJ2-7, with D unclear. Germline assignment: CDR1 SGHRS and CDR2 YFSETQ. The CDR3 covers 13 residues. Trimming took 3 bases from V and 3 from J, leaving 10 bases between them.

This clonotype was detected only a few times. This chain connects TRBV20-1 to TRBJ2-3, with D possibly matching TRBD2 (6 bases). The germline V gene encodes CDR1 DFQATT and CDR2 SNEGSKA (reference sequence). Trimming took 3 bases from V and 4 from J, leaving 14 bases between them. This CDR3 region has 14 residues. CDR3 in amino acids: CSARLGSGSDTQYF. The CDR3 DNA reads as TGCAGTGCTAGGCTCGGGAGTGGCTCAGATACGCAGTATTTT.

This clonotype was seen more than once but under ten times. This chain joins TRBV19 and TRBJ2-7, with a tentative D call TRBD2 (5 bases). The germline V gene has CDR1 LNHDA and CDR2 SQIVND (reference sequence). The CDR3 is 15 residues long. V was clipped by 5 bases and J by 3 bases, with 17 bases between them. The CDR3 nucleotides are TGTGCCAGTAGTGGATTGGAGGTACTCTACTACGAGCAGTACTTC. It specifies CASSGLEVLYYEQYF.

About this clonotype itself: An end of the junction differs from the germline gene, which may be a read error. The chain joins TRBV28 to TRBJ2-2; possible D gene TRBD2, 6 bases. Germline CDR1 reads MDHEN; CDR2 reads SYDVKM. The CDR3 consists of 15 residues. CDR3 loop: CASRLFGGNTGELFF. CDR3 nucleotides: TGTGCCAGCAGGTTATTCGGGGGGAACACCGGGGAGCTGTTTTTT. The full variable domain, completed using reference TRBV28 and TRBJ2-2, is DVKVTQSSRYLVKRTGEKVFLECVQDMDHENMFWYRQDPGLGLRLIYFSYDVKMKEKGDIPEGYSVSREKKERFSLILESASTNQTSMYLCASRLFGGNTGELFFGEGSRLTVL.

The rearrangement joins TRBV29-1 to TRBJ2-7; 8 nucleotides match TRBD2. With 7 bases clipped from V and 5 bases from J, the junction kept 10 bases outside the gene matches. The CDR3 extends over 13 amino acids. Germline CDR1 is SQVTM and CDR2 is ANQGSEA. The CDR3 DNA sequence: TGCAGCGCGGCGGGGGGAGAAGGGGACGAGCAGTACTTC. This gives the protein CSAAGGEGDEQYF.

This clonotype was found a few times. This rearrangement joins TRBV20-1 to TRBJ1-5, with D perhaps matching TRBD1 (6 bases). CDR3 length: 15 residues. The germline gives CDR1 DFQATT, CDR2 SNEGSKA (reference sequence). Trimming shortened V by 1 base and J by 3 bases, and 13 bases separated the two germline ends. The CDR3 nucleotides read TGCAGTGCTAGAGCAGGGGAAGGCTCCAATCAGCCCCAGCATTTT. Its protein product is CSARAGEGSNQPQHF.